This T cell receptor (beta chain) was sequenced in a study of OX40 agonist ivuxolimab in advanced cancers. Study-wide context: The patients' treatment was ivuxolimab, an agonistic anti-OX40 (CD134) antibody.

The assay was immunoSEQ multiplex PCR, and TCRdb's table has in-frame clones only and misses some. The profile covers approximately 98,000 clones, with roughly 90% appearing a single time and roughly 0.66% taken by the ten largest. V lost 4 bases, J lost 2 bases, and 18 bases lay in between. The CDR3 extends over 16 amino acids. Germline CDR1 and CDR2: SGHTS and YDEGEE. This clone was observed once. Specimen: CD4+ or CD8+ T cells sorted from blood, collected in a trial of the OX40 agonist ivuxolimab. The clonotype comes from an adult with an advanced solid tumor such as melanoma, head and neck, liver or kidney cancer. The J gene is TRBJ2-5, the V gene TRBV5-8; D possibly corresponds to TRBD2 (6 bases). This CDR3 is CASSLPTRMGQETQYF. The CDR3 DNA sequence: TGTGCCAGCAGCCTCCCGACTAGGATGGGGCAAGAGACCCAGTACTTC.